The T cell receptor beta chain described here comes from a study of OX40 agonist ivuxolimab in advanced cancers. There are 12 residues in the CDR3. Losses at the gene ends were 5 bases for V and 11 bases for J; bases not matched to a gene: 3. Germline loops: CDR1 LNHNV, CDR2 YYDKDF (reference sequence). The protocol was immunoSEQ multiplex PCR, while the TCRdb copy is restricted to in-frame clones and leaves out a portion. The table lists 45,000 to 60,000 clones, 90% to 95% of them singletons, with about 24% in the top ten. Concerning this clone: The antigen is undetermined.

Study-level points and caveats: Determination of antigen specificity was not performed for the expanded peripheral T cells. CD8+ T cells (on average) carried more expanded clones than CD4+ T cells.

V gene TRBV15 combines with J gene TRBJ2-3, with 11 bases lining up with TRBD2. This clonotype was obtained from an adult with an advanced solid tumor such as melanoma, head and neck, liver or kidney cancer. Sample: CD4+ or CD8+ T cells sorted from blood, taken in a trial of the OX40 agonist ivuxolimab. In nucleotides, the CDR3 is TGTGCCACCAGCCTAGCGGGAGGAGTGCAGTATTTT. Translating gives CATSLAGGVQYF.